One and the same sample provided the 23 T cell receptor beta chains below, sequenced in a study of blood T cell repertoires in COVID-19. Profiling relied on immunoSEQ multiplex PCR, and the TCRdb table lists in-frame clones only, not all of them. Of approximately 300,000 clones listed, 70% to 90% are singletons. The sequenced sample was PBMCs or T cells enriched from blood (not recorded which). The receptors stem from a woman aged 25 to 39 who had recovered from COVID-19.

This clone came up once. DNA for the CDR3: TGTGCCTGGAGTGTACGAACAGGAATATACGAGCAGTACTTC. Its translation: CAWSVRTGIYEQYF. The genes are TRBV30 and TRBJ2-7; possible D gene TRBD1, 5 bases. V was pared by 0 bases and J by 4 bases, with 13 bases between. From germline, CDR1 is GTSNPN and CDR2 SVGIG (reference sequence). The CDR3 consists of 14 residues.

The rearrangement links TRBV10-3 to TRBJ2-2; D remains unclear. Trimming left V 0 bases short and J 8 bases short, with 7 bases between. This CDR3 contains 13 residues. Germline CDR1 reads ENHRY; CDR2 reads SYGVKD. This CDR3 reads CAISESQPGELFF. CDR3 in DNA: TGTGCCATCAGTGAGTCACAACCAGGGGAGCTGTTTTTT.

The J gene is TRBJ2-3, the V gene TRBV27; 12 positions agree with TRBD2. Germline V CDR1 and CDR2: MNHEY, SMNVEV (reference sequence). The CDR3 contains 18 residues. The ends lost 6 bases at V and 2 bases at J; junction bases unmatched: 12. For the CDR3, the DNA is TGTGCCAGCAGGCCTTACGGACTAGCGGGGCGTAACACAGATACGCAGTATTTT. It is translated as CASRPYGLAGRNTDTQYF.

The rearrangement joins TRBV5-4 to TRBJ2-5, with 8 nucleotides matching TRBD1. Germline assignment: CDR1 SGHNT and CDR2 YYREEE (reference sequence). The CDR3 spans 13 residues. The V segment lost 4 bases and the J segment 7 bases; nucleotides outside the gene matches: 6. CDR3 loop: CASSPRDRRTQYF. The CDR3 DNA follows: TGTGCCAGCAGCCCCCGGGACAGGCGGACCCAGTACTTC.

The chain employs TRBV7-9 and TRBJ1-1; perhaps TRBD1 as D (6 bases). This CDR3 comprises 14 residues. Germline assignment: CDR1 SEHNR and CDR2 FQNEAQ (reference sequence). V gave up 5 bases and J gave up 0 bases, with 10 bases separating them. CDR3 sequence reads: CASSKDSVNTEAFF. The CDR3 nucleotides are TGTGCCAGCAGCAAGGACAGCGTGAACACTGAAGCTTTCTTT.

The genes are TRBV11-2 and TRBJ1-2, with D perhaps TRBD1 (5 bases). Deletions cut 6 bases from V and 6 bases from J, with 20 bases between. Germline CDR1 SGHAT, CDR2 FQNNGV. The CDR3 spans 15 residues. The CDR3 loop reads CASRQVVGREHGYTF. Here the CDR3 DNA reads TGTGCCAGCAGGCAAGTCGTCGGCAGGGAACATGGCTACACCTTC.

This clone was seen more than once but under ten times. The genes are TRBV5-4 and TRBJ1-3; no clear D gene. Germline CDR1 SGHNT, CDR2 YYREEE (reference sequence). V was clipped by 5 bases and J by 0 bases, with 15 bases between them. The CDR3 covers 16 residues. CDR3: CASSPREPRSGNTIYF. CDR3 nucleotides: TGTGCCAGCAGTCCAAGGGAGCCCCGCTCTGGAAACACCATATATTTT.

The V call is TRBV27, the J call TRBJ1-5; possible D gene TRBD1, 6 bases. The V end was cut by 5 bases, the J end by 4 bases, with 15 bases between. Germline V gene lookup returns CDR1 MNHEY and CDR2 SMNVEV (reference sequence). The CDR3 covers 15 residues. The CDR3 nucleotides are TGTGCCAGCAGTCAGACAGGCCACCCAAATCAGCCCCAGCATTTT. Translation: CASSQTGHPNQPQHF.

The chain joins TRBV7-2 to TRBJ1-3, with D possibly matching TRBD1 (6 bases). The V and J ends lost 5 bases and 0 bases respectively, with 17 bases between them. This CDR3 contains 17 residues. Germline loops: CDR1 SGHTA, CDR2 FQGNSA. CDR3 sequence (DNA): TGTGCCAGCAGCAAAAGGGGGAATACGGGCTCTGGAAACACCATATATTTT. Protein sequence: CASSKRGNTGSGNTIYF.

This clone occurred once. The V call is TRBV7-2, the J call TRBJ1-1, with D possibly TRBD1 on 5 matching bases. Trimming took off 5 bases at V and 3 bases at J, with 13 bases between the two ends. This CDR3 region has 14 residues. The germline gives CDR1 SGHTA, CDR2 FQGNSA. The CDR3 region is CASSHPWGDTEAFF. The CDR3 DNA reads TGTGCCAGCAGCCATCCCTGGGGGGACACTGAAGCTTTCTTT.

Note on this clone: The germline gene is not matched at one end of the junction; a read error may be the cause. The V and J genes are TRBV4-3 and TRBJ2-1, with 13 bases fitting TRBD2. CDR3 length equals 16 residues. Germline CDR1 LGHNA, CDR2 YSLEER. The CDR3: CASSQGPYGTSGERFF. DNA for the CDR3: TGCGCCAGCAGCCAAGGGCCCTACGGGACTAGCGGGGAGCGGTTCTTC.

In DNA form, the CDR3 reads TGTGCCAGCAGCGCAACAGGGCCAGATACGCAGTATTTT. This translates into CASSATGPDTQYF. This chain links TRBV7-2 with TRBJ2-3, with D possibly matching TRBD1 (6 bases). This CDR3 has 13 residues. V gave up 5 bases and J gave up 4 bases, with 10 bases separating them. The V gene's germline CDR1 is SGHTA and CDR2 FQGNSA. The full variable domain, with the rest looked up from reference TRBV7-2 and TRBJ2-3, is GAGVSQSPSNKVTEKGKDVELRCDPISGHTALYWYRQSLGQGLEFLIYFQGNSAPDKSGLPSDRFSAERTGGSVSTLTIQRTQQEDSAVYLCASSATGPDTQYFGPGTRLTVL.

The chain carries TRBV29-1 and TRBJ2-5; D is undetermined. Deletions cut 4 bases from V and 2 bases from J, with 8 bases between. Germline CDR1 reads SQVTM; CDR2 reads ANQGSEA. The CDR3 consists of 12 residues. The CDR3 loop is CSVGLKQETQYF. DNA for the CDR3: TGCAGCGTTGGACTGAAACAAGAGACCCAGTACTTC.

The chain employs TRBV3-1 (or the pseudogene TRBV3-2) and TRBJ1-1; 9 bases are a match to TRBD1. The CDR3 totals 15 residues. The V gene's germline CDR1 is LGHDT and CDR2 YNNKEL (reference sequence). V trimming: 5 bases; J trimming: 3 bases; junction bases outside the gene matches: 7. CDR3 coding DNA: TGTGCCAGCAGCTCTGGGACAGGGTGGGACACTGAAGCTTTCTTT. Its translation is CASSSGTGWDTEAFF.

CDR3 loop: CASKAGTGANVLTF. The DNA of the CDR3 is TGTGCCAGTAAAGCCGGGACTGGGGCCAACGTCCTGACTTTC. This chain links TRBV19 with TRBJ2-6, with D possibly being TRBD2 (5 bases). CDR1 is LNHDA and CDR2 is SQIVND in the germline V gene (reference sequence). The CDR3 has 14 amino acids. V dropped 7 bases and J dropped 2 bases, with 9 bases sitting between them.

DNA of the CDR3: TGTGCCAGCAGCTACCGCCCGGACTTACTAGCCAAAAACATTCAGTACTTC. Amino acids: CASSYRPDLLAKNIQYF. The genes are TRBV3-1 (or the pseudogene TRBV3-2) and TRBJ2-4, with D possibly matching TRBD2 (5 bases). V was cut by 5 bases and J by 0 bases, with 17 bases left in between. The CDR3 totals 17 residues. Germline V gene data show CDR1 as LGHDT and CDR2 as YNNKEL (reference sequence).

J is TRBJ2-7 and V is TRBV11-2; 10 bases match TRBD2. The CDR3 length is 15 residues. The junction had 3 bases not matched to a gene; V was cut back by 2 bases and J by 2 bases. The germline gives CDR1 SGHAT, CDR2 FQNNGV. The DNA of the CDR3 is TGTGCCAGCAGCTTACTAGCGGGGGAGACCTACGAGCAGTACTTC. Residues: CASSLLAGETYEQYF. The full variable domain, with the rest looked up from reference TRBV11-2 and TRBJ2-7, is EAGVAQSPRYKIIEKRQSVAFWCNPISGHATLYWYQQILGQGPKLLIQFQNNGVVDDSQLPKDRFSAERLKGVDSTLKIQPAKLEDSAVYLCASSLLAGETYEQYFGPGTRLTVT.

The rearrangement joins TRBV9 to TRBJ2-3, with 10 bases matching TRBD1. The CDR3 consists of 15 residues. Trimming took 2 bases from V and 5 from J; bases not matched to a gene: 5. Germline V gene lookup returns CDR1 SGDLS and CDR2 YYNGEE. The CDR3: CASSVDRGRLDTQYF. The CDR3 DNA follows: TGTGCCAGCAGCGTCGACAGGGGGCGGCTAGATACGCAGTATTTT.

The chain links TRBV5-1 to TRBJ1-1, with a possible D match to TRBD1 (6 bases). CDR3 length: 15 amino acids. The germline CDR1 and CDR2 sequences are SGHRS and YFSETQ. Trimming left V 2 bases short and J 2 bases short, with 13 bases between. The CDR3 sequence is CASSFEGTLNTEAFF. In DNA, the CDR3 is TGCGCCAGCAGCTTTGAGGGGACACTTAACACTGAAGCTTTCTTT.

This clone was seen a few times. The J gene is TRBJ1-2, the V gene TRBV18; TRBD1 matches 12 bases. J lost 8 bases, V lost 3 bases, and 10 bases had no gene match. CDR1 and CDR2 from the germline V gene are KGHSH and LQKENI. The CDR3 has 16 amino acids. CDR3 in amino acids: CASSPGTGGAGRGYTF. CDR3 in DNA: TGTGCCAGCTCACCCGGGACAGGGGGCGCCGGGAGGGGCTACACCTTC.

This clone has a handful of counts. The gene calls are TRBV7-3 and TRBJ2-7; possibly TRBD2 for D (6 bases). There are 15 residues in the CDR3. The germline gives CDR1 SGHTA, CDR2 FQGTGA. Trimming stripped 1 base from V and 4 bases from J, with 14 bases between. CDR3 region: CASSLIPGEIYEQYF. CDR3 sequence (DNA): TGTGCCAGCAGCTTAATACCGGGGGAGATATACGAGCAGTACTTC.

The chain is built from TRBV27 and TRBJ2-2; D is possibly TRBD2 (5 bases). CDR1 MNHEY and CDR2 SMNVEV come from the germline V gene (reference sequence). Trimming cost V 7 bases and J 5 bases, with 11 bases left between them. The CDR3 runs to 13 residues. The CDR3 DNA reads TGTGCCAGCAAGGCGGGTAGGACCGGGGAGCTGTTTTTT. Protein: CASKAGRTGELFF.

DNA for the CDR3: TGTGCCACCAGCAGAGATGGACAGGGCATGGAGCAGTACTTC. This codes for CATSRDGQGMEQYF. This chain joins TRBV15 and TRBJ2-7; 8 nucleotides line up with TRBD1. The CDR3 has 14 amino acids. Germline V CDR1 and CDR2: LNHNV, YYDKDF (reference sequence). The V segment lost 0 bases and the J segment 7 bases; nucleotides outside the gene matches: 5.